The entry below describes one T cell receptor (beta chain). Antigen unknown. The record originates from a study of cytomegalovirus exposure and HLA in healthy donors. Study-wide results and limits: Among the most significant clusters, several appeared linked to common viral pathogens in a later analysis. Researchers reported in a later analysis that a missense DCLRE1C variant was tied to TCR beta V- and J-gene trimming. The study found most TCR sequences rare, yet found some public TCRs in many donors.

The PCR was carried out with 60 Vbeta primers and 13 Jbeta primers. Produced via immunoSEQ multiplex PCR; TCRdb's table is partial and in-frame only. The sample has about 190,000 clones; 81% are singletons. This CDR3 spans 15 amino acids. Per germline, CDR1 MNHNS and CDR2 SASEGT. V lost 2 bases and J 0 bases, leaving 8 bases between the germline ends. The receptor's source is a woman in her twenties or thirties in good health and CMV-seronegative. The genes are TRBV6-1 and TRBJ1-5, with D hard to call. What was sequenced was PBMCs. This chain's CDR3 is CASSETDTSNQPQHF. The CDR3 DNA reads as TGTGCCAGCAGTGAAACTGACACTAGCAATCAGCCCCAGCATTTT.